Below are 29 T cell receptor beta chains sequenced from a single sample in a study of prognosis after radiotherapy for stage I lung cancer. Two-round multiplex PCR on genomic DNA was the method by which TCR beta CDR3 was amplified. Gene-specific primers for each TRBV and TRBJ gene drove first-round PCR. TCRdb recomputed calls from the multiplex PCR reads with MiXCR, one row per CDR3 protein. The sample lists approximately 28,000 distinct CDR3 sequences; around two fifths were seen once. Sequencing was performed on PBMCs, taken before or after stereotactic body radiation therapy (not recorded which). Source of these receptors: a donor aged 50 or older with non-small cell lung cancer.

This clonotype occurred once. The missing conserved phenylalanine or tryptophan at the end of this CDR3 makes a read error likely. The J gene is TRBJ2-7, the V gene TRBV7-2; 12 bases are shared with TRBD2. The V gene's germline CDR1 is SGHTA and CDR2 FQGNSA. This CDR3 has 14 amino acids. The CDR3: CASSLAGGPDEQYL. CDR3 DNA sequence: TGTGCCAGCAGCCTAGCGGGAGGGCCTGACGAGCAGTACCTC.

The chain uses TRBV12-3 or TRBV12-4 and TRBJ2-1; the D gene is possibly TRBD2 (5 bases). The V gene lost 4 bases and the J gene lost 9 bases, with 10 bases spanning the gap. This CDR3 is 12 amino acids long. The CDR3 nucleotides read TGTGCCAGCAGTTCCGTCGGGGTTGAGCAGTTCTTC. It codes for CASSSVGVEQFF.

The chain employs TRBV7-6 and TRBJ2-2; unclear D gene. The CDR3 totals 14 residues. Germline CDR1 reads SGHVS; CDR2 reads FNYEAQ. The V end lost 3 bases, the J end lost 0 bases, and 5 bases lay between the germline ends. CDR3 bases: TGTGCCAGCAGCTTGCGGTCGAACACCGGGGAGCTGTTTTTT. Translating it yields CASSLRSNTGELFF.

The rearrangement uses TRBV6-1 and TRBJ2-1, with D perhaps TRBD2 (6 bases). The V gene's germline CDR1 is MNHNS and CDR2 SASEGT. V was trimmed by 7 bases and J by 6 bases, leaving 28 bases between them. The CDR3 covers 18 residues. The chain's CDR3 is CASIFHALRLEGSNEQFF. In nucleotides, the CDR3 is TGTGCCAGCATTTTCCACGCCCTGCGGCTGGAGGGCTCCAATGAGCAGTTCTTC.

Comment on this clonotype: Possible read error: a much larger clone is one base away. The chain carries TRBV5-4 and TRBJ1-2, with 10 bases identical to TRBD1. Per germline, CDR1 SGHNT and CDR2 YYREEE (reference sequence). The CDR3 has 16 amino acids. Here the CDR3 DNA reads TGTGCCAGCGGACTGACAGGGGGCGGTTTTAGCTATGTCTACACCTTC. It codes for CASGLTGGGFSYVYTF.

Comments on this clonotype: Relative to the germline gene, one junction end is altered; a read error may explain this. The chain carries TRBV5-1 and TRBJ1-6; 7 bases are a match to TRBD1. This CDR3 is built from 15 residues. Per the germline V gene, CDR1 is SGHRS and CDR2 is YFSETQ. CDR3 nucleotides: TGTGCCAGCAGCGATTGCAGGGGGTCTAATTCACCCCTCCACTTT. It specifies CASSDCRGSNSPLHF.

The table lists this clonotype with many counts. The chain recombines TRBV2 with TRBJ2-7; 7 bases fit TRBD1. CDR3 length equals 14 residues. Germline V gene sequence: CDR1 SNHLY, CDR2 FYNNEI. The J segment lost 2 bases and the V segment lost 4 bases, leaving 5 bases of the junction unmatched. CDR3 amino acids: CASSGGQVTYEQYF. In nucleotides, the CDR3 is TGTGCCAGCAGTGGCGGACAGGTGACCTACGAGCAGTACTTC.

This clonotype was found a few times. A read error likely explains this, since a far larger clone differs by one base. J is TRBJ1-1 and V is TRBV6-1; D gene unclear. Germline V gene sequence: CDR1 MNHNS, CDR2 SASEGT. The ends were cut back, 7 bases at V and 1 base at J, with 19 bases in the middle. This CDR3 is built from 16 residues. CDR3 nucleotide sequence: TGTGCCAGCATCCTCTCCCCGGACGGATCGAACACTGAAGCTTTCTTT. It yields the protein CASILSPDGSNTEAFF.

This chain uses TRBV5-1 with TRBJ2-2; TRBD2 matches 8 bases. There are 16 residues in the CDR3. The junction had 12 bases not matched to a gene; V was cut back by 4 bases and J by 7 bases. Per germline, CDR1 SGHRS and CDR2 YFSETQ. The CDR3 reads CASSPTSGVTGGELFF. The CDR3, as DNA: TGCGCCAGCAGCCCTACTAGCGGAGTCACGGGCGGGGAGCTGTTTTTT.

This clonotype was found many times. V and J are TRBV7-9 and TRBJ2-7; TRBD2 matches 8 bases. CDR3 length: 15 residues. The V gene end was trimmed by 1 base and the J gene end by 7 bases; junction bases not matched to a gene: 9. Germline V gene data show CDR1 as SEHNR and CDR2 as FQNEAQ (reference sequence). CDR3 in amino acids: CASSLGAGGVYEQYF. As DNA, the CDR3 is TGTGCCAGCAGCTTAGGGGCGGGGGGAGTATATGAGCAGTACTTC.

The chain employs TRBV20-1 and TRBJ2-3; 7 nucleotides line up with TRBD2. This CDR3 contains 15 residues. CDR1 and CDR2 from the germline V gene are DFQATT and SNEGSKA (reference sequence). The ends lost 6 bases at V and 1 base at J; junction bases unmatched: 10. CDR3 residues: CSATGGGSGTDTQYF. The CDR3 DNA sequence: TGCAGTGCCACGGGGGGAGGGTCCGGCACAGATACGCAGTATTTT.

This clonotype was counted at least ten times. The CDR3 DNA reads TGTGCCTGGGATATGGGAATGTCTGGAAACACCATATATTTT. This encodes CAWDMGMSGNTIYF. The chain combines TRBV30 with TRBJ1-3; D remains unclear. CDR3 length equals 14 residues. The V gene lost 5 bases and the J gene lost 1 base, with 12 bases spanning the gap. CDR1 and CDR2 (germline): GTSNPN, SVGIG (reference sequence).

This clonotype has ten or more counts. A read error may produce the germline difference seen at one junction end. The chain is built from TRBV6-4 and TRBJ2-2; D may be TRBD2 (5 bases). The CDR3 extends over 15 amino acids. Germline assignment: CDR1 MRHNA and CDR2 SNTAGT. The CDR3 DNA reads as TGTGCCAGCAGTGATTCTGCGCTGGCTTCCGGGGAGCCGTTTTTT. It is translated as CASSDSALASGEPFF.

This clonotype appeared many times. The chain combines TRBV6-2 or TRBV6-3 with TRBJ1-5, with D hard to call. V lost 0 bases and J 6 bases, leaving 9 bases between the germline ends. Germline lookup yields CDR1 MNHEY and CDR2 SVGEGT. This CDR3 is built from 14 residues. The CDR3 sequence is CASSYSREFQPQHF. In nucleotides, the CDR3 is TGTGCCAGCAGTTACTCGAGGGAGTTTCAGCCCCAGCATTTT.

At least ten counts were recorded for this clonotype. The CDR3 reads CASSYSTGGDYGYTF. CDR3 nucleotides: TGTGCCAGCAGTTACTCAACAGGGGGCGACTATGGCTACACCTTC. The chain uses TRBV6-2 or TRBV6-3 and TRBJ1-2; 9 bases are a match to TRBD1. Germline V gene sequence: CDR1 MNHEY, CDR2 SVGEGT. The V segment lost 0 bases and the J segment 3 bases; nucleotides outside the gene matches: 2. The CDR3 covers 15 residues.

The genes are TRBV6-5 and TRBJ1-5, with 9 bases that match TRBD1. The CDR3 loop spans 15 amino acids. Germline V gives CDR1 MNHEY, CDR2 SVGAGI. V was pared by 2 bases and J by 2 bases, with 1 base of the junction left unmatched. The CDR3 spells CASSYRDRGNQPQHF. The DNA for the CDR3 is TGTGCCAGCAGTTACAGGGACAGGGGCAATCAGCCCCAGCATTTT.

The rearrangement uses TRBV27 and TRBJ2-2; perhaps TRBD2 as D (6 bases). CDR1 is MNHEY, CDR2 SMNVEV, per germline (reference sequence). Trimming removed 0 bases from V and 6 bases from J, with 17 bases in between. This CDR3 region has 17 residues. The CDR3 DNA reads TGTGCCAGCAGTTTATCGTGGCAGGGAGGTAGTCCCGGGGAGCTGTTTTTT. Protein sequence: CASSLSWQGGSPGELFF.

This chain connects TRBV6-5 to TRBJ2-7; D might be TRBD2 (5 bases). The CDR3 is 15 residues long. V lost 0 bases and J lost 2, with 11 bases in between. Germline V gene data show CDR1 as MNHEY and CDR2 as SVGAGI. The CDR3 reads CASSYSTTSTYEQYF. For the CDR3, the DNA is TGTGCCAGCAGTTACTCGACTACTAGTACCTACGAGCAGTACTTC.

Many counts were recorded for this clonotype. The CDR3 spells CSARMTGDYYEQYF. CDR3 in DNA: TGCAGTGCTAGGATGACAGGGGACTACTACGAGCAGTACTTC. This sequence joins TRBV20-1 and TRBJ2-7; perhaps TRBD1 as D (8 bases). The CDR3 extends over 14 amino acids. V dropped 3 bases and J dropped 3 bases, with 15 bases sitting between them. The V gene's germline CDR1 is DFQATT and CDR2 SNEGSKA (reference sequence).

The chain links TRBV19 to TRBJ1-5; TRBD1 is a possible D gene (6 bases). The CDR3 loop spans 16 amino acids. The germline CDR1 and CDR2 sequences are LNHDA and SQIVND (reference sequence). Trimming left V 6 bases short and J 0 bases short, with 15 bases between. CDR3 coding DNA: TGTGCCAGTAGCTCCACAGGGTTTACTAGCAATCAGCCCCAGCATTTT. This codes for CASSSTGFTSNQPQHF.

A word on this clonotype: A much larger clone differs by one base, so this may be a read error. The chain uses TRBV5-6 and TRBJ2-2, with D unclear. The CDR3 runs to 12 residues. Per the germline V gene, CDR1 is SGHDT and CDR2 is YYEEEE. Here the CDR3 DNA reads TGTGCCAGCATCTTGGGCGGCGGGGAGCTGTTTTTT. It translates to CASILGGGELFF.

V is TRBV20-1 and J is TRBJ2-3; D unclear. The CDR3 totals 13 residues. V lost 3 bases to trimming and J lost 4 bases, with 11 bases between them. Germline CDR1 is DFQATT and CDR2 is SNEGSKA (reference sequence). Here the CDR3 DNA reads TGCAGTGCTAGGACCGGGTTCCCAGATACGCAGTATTTT. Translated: CSARTGFPDTQYF.

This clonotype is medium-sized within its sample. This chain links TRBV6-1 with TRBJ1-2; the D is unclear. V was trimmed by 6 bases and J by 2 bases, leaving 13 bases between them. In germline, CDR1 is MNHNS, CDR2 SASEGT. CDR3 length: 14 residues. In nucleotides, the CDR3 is TGTGCCAGCAGAAAAGGACGGCCAAACTATGGCTACACCTTC. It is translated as CASRKGRPNYGYTF.

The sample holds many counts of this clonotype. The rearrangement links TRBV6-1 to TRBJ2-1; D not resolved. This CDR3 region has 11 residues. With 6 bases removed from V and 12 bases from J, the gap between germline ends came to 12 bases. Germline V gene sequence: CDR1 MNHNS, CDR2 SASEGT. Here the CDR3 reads CASSGWDGQFF. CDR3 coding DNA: TGTGCCAGCAGCGGATGGGATGGGCAGTTCTTC.

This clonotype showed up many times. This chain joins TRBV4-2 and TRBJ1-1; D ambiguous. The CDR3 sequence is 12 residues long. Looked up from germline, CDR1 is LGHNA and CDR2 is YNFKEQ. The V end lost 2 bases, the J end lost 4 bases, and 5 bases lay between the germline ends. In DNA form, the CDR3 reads TGTGCCAGCAGCCAACGGGTCACTGAAGCTTTCTTT. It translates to CASSQRVTEAFF.

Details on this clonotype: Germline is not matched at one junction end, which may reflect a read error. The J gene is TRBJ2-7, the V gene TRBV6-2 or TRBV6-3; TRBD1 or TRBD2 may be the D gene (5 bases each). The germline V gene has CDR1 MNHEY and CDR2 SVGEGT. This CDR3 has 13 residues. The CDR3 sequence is CASIERGAYEQYF. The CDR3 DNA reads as TGTGCTAGCATTGAGAGAGGGGCCTACGAGCAGTACTTC.

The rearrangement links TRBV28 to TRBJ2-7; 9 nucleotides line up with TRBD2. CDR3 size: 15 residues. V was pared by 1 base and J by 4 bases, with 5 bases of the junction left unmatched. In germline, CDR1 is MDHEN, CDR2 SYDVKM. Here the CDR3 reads CASSLFSGGRYEQYF. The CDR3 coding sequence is TGTGCCAGCAGTTTATTTAGCGGGGGACGGTACGAGCAGTACTTC.

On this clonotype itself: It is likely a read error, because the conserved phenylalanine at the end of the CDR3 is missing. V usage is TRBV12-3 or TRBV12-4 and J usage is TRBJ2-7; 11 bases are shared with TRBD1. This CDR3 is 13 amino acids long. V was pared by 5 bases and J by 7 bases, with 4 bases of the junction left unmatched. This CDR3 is CASSGQGAGEQYL. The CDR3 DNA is TGTGCCAGCAGTGGACAGGGGGCGGGAGAGCAGTACTTA.

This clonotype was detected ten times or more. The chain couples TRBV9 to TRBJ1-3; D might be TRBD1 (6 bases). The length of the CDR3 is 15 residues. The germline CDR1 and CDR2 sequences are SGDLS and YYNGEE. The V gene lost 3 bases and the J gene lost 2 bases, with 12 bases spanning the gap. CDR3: CASSDRVGAGNTIYF. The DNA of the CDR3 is TGTGCCAGCAGCGACAGGGTAGGCGCTGGAAACACCATATATTTT.